This entry describes one T cell receptor beta chain. Its specificity is not known. The sample belongs to a study of T-cell memory formation after mild COVID-19. Points from the study as a whole: A second wave expanding day 15 to 37 was CD4+-biased; contracting clones were balanced. Cross-reactive memory appears to have joined, as suggested by some responding clones showing up in pre-infection memory.

Germline assignment: CDR1 KGHSH and CDR2 LQKENI. The V end was cut by 4 bases, the J end by 5 bases, with 11 bases between. The CDR3 is 14 residues long. 5'RACE primed from the constant segment yielded TCR alpha and TCR beta cDNA libraries bearing sample barcodes and UMIs. Using its own MiXCR run on the 5' RACE reads, TCRdb lists one record per CDR3 protein. Of 450,000 or so distinct CDR3 sequences in the sample, around 18% were seen once. This chain joins TRBV18 and TRBJ1-4; tentative D call: TRBD1 (6 bases). The sequence came from an adult woman who had mild COVID-19 (a few samples of this study predate the infection). Cell type and time point are not known. Sequencing input: PBMCs or a T cell subset sorted from them (not recorded which). In DNA form, the CDR3 reads TGTGCCAGCTCACACAGGGCTAGAAATGAAAAACTGTTTTTT. Its translation: CASSHRARNEKLFF.